Each of the 23 T cell receptor beta chains below was sequenced from the same sample in a study of CXCR3-negative and CXCR3-positive naive CD8 T cells. UMI-labeled TRB cDNA libraries were prepared by 5' RACE. TCRdb reprocessed the 5' RACE reads and reports one entry per CDR3 protein, with no DNA. Its listing shows under 85,000 distinct CDR3 sequences. Sequenced: naive CXCR3- CD8+ T cells from blood. Subset specified: CD45RO-CCR7+CD27+CD95- naive CD8+ T cells lacking CXCR3 (TNR3-). These receptors were taken from a human donor in good health. Some clones in this sample may be carry-over from other donors' samples.

The CDR3 loop is CASSLQNTEAFF. The chain recombines TRBV25-1 with TRBJ1-1. The CDR3 is made up of 12 amino acids. CDR1 and CDR2 from the germline V gene are MGHDK and SYGVNS. Full variable domain (remainder filled in from reference TRBV25-1 and TRBJ1-1): EADIYQTPRYLVIGTGKKITLECSQTMGHDKMYWYQQDPGMELHLIHYSYGVNSTEKGDLSSESTVSRIRTEHFPLTLESARPSHTSQYLCASSLQNTEAFFGQGTRLTVV.

V usage is TRBV5-1 and J usage is TRBJ1-1; TCRdb calls TRBD1, which cannot be checked without DNA. There are 14 residues in the CDR3. The germline V gene encodes CDR1 SGHRS and CDR2 YFSETQ. The CDR3 sequence: CASTTGGRGTEAFF.

CDR3 protein: CSVVGVGGRYEQFF. This chain links TRBV29-1 with TRBJ2-1; TCRdb returns TRBD1, unconfirmable since there is no DNA. CDR1 SQVTM and CDR2 ANQGSEA come from the germline V gene. This CDR3 region has 14 residues.

This chain joins TRBV9 and TRBJ2-2; TCRdb reports TRBD2, a call that lacks DNA to check it against. CDR3 length: 18 residues. Germline CDR1 and CDR2: SGDLS and YYNGEE. CDR3 in amino acids: CASSVKVAGVANTGELFF.

The chain combines TRBV27 with TRBJ2-7; TCRdb picks TRBD2, but there is no DNA to check that call. The CDR3 runs 14 residues. The V gene's germline CDR1 is MNHEY and CDR2 SMNVEV (reference sequence). This CDR3 is CASSREGLAHEQYF.

This chain joins TRBV5-1 and TRBJ1-1. This CDR3 spans 13 amino acids. Germline values: CDR1 SGHRS, CDR2 YFSETQ. This CDR3 is CASSSTVNTEAFF.

The chain has TRBV15 and TRBJ1-2; TCRdb selects TRBD1, and the lack of DNA leaves this call unchecked. The CDR3 length is 13 residues. CDR1 and CDR2 from the germline V gene are LNHNV and YYDKDF (reference sequence). The CDR3 here is CATSSRQDGGYTF.

The chain has TRBV29-1 and TRBJ2-3; no DNA is available, so the TRBD2 call from TCRdb remains unchecked. Germline CDR1 SQVTM, CDR2 ANQGSEA. The CDR3 contains 16 residues. Here the CDR3 reads CSVQYPGPSPTDTQYF.

The V and J genes are TRBV3-1 and TRBJ1-2. CDR1 is LGHDT, CDR2 YNNKEL, per germline (reference sequence). The CDR3 is made up of 15 amino acids. The CDR3 loop reads CASSRQGHLNYGYTF.

The chain couples TRBV10-3 to TRBJ2-7; lacking DNA, the TRBD1 call made by TCRdb goes unchecked. The CDR3 runs 12 residues. Germline assignment: CDR1 ENHRY and CDR2 SYGVKD. CDR3 loop: CAVMDRVDEQYF.

V is TRBV7-3 and J is TRBJ1-1. The germline CDR1 and CDR2 sequences are SGHTA and FQGTGA. This CDR3 is 13 amino acids long. The CDR3 protein is CASSGTFSTEAFF.

This sequence joins TRBV6-2 or TRBV6-3 and TRBJ2-2; TCRdb calls TRBD2, which cannot be checked without DNA. The CDR3 runs 11 residues. Germline V gene lookup returns CDR1 MNHEY and CDR2 SVGEGT. CDR3 sequence: CAIGGSGELFF.

The genes are TRBV7-2 and TRBJ2-7; TCRdb's D call of TRBD2 is untestable without DNA. The CDR3 has 16 amino acids. Germline CDR1 is SGHTA and CDR2 is FQGNSA. The CDR3 is CASSLVGQAGEETQYF.

V is TRBV6-2 or TRBV6-3 and J is TRBJ1-4. Germline lookup yields CDR1 MNHEY and CDR2 SVGEGT. CDR3 length: 15 amino acids. The CDR3 protein is CASSYSDGPNEKLFF.

This chain connects TRBV6-5 to TRBJ2-7; TCRdb outputs TRBD2, but without DNA this stays unchecked. Germline lookup yields CDR1 MNHEY and CDR2 SVGAGI. CDR3 length: 15 amino acids. CDR3 region: CASSSRGLLSVEQYF.

V and J are TRBV7-8 and TRBJ2-7; checking the TCRdb D call of TRBD2 is not possible without DNA. The CDR3 runs to 14 residues. Germline CDR1 reads SGHVS; CDR2 reads FQNEAQ. This CDR3 is CASSLLASGNEQYF.

The chain has TRBV29-1 and TRBJ1-1; TCRdb picks TRBD1, but there is no DNA to check that call. Germline CDR1 is SQVTM and CDR2 is ANQGSEA. This CDR3 contains 18 residues. This CDR3 reads CSVPGQGGSFLLSTEAFF.

The chain carries TRBV11-2 and TRBJ2-3. This CDR3 has 12 amino acids. Germline CDR1 is SGHAT and CDR2 is FQNNGV. CDR3: CASSETRDTQYF.

The chain joins TRBV12-3 or TRBV12-4 to TRBJ2-1; TCRdb calls TRBD2, which cannot be checked without DNA. CDR3 size: 15 residues. The CDR3 region is CASSLETSGRVEQFF.

This sequence joins TRBV11-3 and TRBJ2-7. Germline lookup yields CDR1 SGHNT and CDR2 YENEEA. This CDR3 spans 13 amino acids. This CDR3 reads CASSPRGSYEQYF.

The V gene is TRBV29-1, the J gene TRBJ2-1. CDR1 is SQVTM, CDR2 ANQGSEA, per germline. This CDR3 region has 13 residues. Here the CDR3 reads CSVETANYNEQFF.

The V gene is TRBV5-5, the J gene TRBJ2-7; the D call from TCRdb, TRBD2, cannot be confirmed without DNA. The CDR3 has 14 amino acids. CDR1 and CDR2 (germline): SGHKS, YYEKEE (reference sequence). This chain's CDR3 is CASSFLAGGHEQYF.

This chain links TRBV5-1 with TRBJ2-7; TCRdb designates TRBD1, a call that cannot be tested without DNA. The V gene's germline CDR1 is SGHRS and CDR2 YFSETQ. This CDR3 is built from 15 residues. CDR3 region: CASSLGRGLSYEQYF.